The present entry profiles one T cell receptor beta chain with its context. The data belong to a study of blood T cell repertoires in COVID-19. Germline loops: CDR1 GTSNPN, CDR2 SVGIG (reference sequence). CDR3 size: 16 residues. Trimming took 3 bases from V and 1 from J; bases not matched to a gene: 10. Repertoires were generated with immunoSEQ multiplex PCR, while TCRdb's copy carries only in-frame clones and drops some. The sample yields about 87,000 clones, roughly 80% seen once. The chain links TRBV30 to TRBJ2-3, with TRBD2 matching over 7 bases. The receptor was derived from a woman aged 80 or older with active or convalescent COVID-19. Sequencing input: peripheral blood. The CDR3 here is CAWSPPSGLRTDTQYF. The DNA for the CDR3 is TGTGCCTGGAGCCCGCCATCGGGACTACGCACAGATACGCAGTATTTT.